These 32 T cell receptor beta chains were all obtained from the same sample, sequenced in a study of PD-1 blockade in classical Hodgkin lymphoma (dated by TCRdb to about 2020). What this sample's time point label stands for: cycle 1 day 1 (C1D1), immediately before nivolumab initiation. Relapse after autologous stem cell transplantation had occurred in all trial patients, and cohorts A, B and C were distinguished by prior brentuximab vedotin exposure. Magnetic negative selection with a Miltenyi CD4+ T cell isolation kit was used to purify CD4+ T cells from thawed PBMCs. Libraries were constructed by the immunoSEQ multiplex PCR assay. What TCRdb holds here is the immuneACCESS table cut down to in-frame rearrangements. Part of the clones is not present; checked against another copy, under half of the missing clones reflect an unresolved V gene, and the others are unexplained. For this sample the table gives 25,000 to 35,000 clones, of which roughly 85% were detected only once. 2.4% of the sample belongs to the ten largest clones.

Specimen: CD4+ T cells from blood, collected at baseline. All receptors come from a human donor with classical Hodgkin lymphoma.

V gene TRBV7-9 combines with J gene TRBJ2-6; 9 bases map to TRBD1. The CDR3 extends over 16 amino acids. The germline gives CDR1 SEHNR, CDR2 FQNEAQ (reference sequence). The trim removed 5 bases at V and 3 bases at J, leaving 5 bases unmatched. As DNA, the CDR3 is TGTGCCAGCAGCCCGGGACAGGGTGGTGGGGCCAACGTCCTGACTTTC. This gives the protein CASSPGQGGGANVLTF.

This chain links TRBV27 with TRBJ1-5, with D possibly being TRBD1 (5 bases). V was cut by 5 bases and J by 2 bases, with 16 bases left in between. CDR1 is MNHEY and CDR2 is SMNVEV in the germline V gene (reference sequence). This CDR3 spans 16 amino acids. CDR3 amino acids: CASSQDPLGGNQPQHF. The CDR3 DNA is TGTGCCAGCAGTCAAGACCCCCTGGGGGGCAATCAGCCCCAGCATTTT.

The gene calls are TRBV2 and TRBJ1-1; 8 bases map to TRBD1. The CDR3 runs 12 residues. Germline V CDR1 and CDR2: SNHLY, FYNNEI. V was pared by 5 bases and J by 7 bases, with 3 bases of the junction left unmatched. CDR3 bases: TGTGCCAGCAGTTACACAGGGGGTGAAGCTTTCTTT. It is translated as CASSYTGGEAFF.

The chain has TRBV4-1 and TRBJ2-5; D gene unclear. CDR1 and CDR2 from the germline V gene are MGHRA and YSYEKL. Trimming left V 4 bases short and J 3 bases short, with 15 bases between. The CDR3 spans 15 residues. DNA for the CDR3: TGCGCCAGCAGCCCCGGACCCTTGGCAGAAGAGACCCAGTACTTC. This codes for CASSPGPLAEETQYF.

The J gene is TRBJ1-1, the V gene TRBV6-5, with D possibly TRBD1 on 5 matching bases. The CDR3 spans 12 residues. V lost 6 bases to trimming and J lost 9 bases, with 14 bases between them. Looked up from germline, CDR1 is MNHEY and CDR2 is SVGAGI. As DNA, the CDR3 is TGTGCCAGCAGCCTTGCCGGGGGAAAAGCTTTCTTT. Its translation: CASSLAGGKAFF.

V usage is TRBV2 and J usage is TRBJ2-1; D call uncertain. Germline V gives CDR1 SNHLY, CDR2 FYNNEI. V lost 1 base, J lost 4 bases, and 11 bases lay in between. CDR3 length: 15 amino acids. The CDR3 protein is CASSEDYLGYNEQFF. CDR3 in DNA: TGTGCCAGCAGTGAAGACTACCTGGGTTACAATGAGCAGTTCTTC. The full variable domain, its missing parts supplied by reference TRBV2 and TRBJ2-1, is EPEVTQTPSHQVTQMGQEVILRCVPISNHLYFYWYRQILGQKVEFLVSFYNNEISEKSEIFDDQFSVERPDGSNFTLKIRSTKLEDSAMYFCASSEDYLGYNEQFFGPGTRLTVL.

DNA of the CDR3: TGCGCCAGCAGCTTGACAGGGTGGAACTATGGCTACACCTTC. This sequence encodes CASSLTGWNYGYTF. This chain uses TRBV5-1 with TRBJ1-2; the D gene is possibly TRBD1 (6 bases). Trimming took 1 base from V and 2 from J, leaving 9 bases between them. The germline V gene encodes CDR1 SGHRS and CDR2 YFSETQ. This CDR3 region has 14 residues. The variable domain in full, with the rest retrieved from reference TRBV5-1 and TRBJ1-2, is KAGVTQTPRYLIKTRGQQVTLSCSPISGHRSVSWYQQTPGQGLQFLFEYFSETQRNKGNFPGRFSGRQFSNSRSEMNVSTLELGDSALYLCASSLTGWNYGYTFGSGTRLTVV.

This chain connects TRBV10-3 to TRBJ2-7; TRBD1 aligns across 9 bases. V lost 2 bases and J lost 3; bases outside the gene matches: 2. The CDR3 loop spans 14 amino acids. Germline V CDR1 and CDR2: ENHRY, SYGVKD. The CDR3 region is CAISEDRGVYEQYF. The CDR3 DNA reads as TGTGCCATCAGTGAGGACAGGGGGGTCTACGAGCAGTACTTC.

This clone was counted once. The chain links TRBV10-3 to TRBJ2-7, with no clear D. CDR1 and CDR2 (germline): ENHRY, SYGVKD. This CDR3 has 9 amino acids. V dropped 8 bases and J dropped 4 bases, with 3 bases sitting between them. The CDR3 spells CAIGYEQYF. The CDR3 bases are TGTGCCATCGGATACGAGCAGTACTTC.

This clone has a single count. The chain is built from TRBV29-1 and TRBJ1-1; D not resolved. CDR3 length: 14 residues. The ends were cut back, 7 bases at V and 0 bases at J, with 15 bases in the middle. The germline gives CDR1 SQVTM, CDR2 ANQGSEA. The CDR3 protein is CSATDPSLNTEAFF. The CDR3 DNA sequence: TGCAGCGCCACAGACCCCTCCTTGAACACTGAAGCTTTCTTT.

This rearrangement joins TRBV6-5 to TRBJ1-4, with a possible D match to TRBD1 (5 bases). Trimming stripped 3 bases from V and 10 bases from J, with 18 bases between. This CDR3 region has 15 residues. Germline V gives CDR1 MNHEY, CDR2 SVGAGI. Written as DNA, the CDR3 is TGTGCCAGCAGTTATGGTATGGGAGGTCAGGGAAAACTGTTTTTT. Translation: CASSYGMGGQGKLFF.

This clone was recorded once. V and J are TRBV7-9 and TRBJ1-4, with 8 nucleotides matching TRBD1. V trimming: 5 bases; J trimming: 7 bases; junction bases outside the gene matches: 3. CDR3 length equals 13 residues. The V gene's germline CDR1 is SEHNR and CDR2 FQNEAQ (reference sequence). The CDR3 bases are TGTGCCAGCAGCCCGGACAGGGCTGAAAAACTGTTTTTT. This translates into CASSPDRAEKLFF.

CDR3 in amino acids: CASSTARDQPQHF. CDR3 DNA sequence: TGTGCCAGTAGTACCGCCCGGGATCAGCCCCAGCATTTT. The chain joins TRBV19 to TRBJ1-5; D is ambiguous. The V end lost 4 bases, the J end lost 5 bases, and 9 bases lay between the germline ends. The germline V gene has CDR1 LNHDA and CDR2 SQIVND (reference sequence). The CDR3 totals 13 residues.

The V gene is TRBV25-1, the J gene TRBJ2-2; 7 bases are shared with TRBD2. The CDR3 consists of 17 residues. CDR1 is MGHDK and CDR2 is SYGVNS in the germline V gene. J lost 0 bases, V lost 4 bases, and 8 bases had no gene match. CDR3 DNA sequence: TGTGCCAGCAGTGCCAAGGGCGGACTAGCGAACACCGGGGAGCTGTTTTTT. It encodes CASSAKGGLANTGELFF.

In this sample, this clone turned up once. The chain links TRBV15 to TRBJ2-1, with no clear D. Germline V lookup: CDR1 LNHNV, CDR2 YYDKDF (reference sequence). V was shortened by 0 bases and J by 9 bases, with 9 bases between the two germline ends. The CDR3 covers 13 residues. The CDR3 DNA reads TGTGCCACCAGCAGAGAGCGGTTGGGTGAGCAGTTCTTC. Protein sequence: CATSRERLGEQFF.

This clone has more than one count but fewer than ten. This chain uses TRBV18 with TRBJ1-3; 7 nucleotides match TRBD1. The CDR3 contains 14 residues. The junction had 3 bases not matched to a gene; V was cut back by 5 bases and J by 2 bases. CDR1 is KGHSH, CDR2 LQKENI, per germline. The CDR3 loop is CASSADRAGNTIYF. The CDR3 coding sequence is TGTGCCAGCTCAGCCGACAGGGCTGGAAACACCATATATTTT.

The chain uses TRBV4-2 and TRBJ2-4, with D perhaps TRBD2 (5 bases). The CDR3 is made up of 20 amino acids. V lost 2 bases and J 0 bases, leaving 23 bases between the germline ends. Germline CDR1 reads LGHNA; CDR2 reads YNFKEQ. CDR3 nucleotides: TGTGCCAGCAGCCAACCCTCCTGGCGTCCAGAGGGCCTAGCCAAAAACATTCAGTACTTC. It encodes CASSQPSWRPEGLAKNIQYF.

The V gene is TRBV19, the J gene TRBJ2-5; D perhaps matches TRBD1 (6 bases). With 8 bases removed from V and 1 base from J, the gap between germline ends came to 14 bases. The germline V gene has CDR1 LNHDA and CDR2 SQIVND (reference sequence). The CDR3 consists of 14 residues. The CDR3, as DNA: TGTGCCAGTCAGGGGAGCCTAGGCCAAGAGACCCAGTACTTC. It yields the protein CASQGSLGQETQYF. Based on the CDR3 plus reference TRBV19 and TRBJ2-5, the full variable domain is DGGITQSPKYLFRKEGQNVTLSCEQNLNHDAMYWYRQDPGQGLRLIYYSQIVNDFQKGDIAEGYSVSREKKESFPLTVTSAQKNPTAFYLCASQGSLGQETQYFGPGTRLLVL.

The chain carries TRBV7-9 and TRBJ1-1; D perhaps matches TRBD1 (6 bases). The CDR3 runs 15 residues. Between the trimmed V and J ends, which lost 2 bases and 0 bases, there was a span of 10 bases. CDR1 SEHNR and CDR2 FQNEAQ come from the germline V gene (reference sequence). CDR3 in DNA: TGTGCCAGCAGCTTAACAGGGAGCATGAACACTGAAGCTTTCTTT. Translation gives CASSLTGSMNTEAFF.

V and J are TRBV4-2 and TRBJ1-5; no firm D call. The CDR3 length is 13 residues. V lost 0 bases to trimming and J lost 9 bases, with 9 bases between them. The germline V gene has CDR1 LGHNA and CDR2 YNFKEQ. The CDR3, as DNA: TGTGCCAGCAGCCAAGATGTTGGGAGGCCCCAGCATTTT. It codes for CASSQDVGRPQHF.

The chain has TRBV21-1 and TRBJ2-2; the listed D gene, TRBD1, was not tested against the DNA. TRBV21-1 is a known pseudogene. The CDR3 covers 15 residues. CDR3 in DNA: TGTGCCAGCAGCAAAGGGACAGCTAACACCGGGGAGCTGTTTTTT. As protein: CASSKGTANTGELFF.

V and J are TRBV30 and TRBJ2-5; 8 bases agree with TRBD2. The V segment lost 2 bases and the J segment 5 bases; nucleotides outside the gene matches: 7. Per the germline V gene, CDR1 is GTSNPN and CDR2 is SVGIG (reference sequence). This CDR3 has 14 amino acids. The CDR3 spells CAWSRFAGGETQYF. CDR3 in DNA: TGTGCCTGGAGTAGGTTCGCGGGGGGCGAGACCCAGTACTTC.

The DNA of the CDR3 is TGCGCCAGCAGCCAAGGCAGGGGGACAACCGAAGGGATGAACACTGAAGCTTTCTTT. The encoded protein is CASSQGRGTTEGMNTEAFF. The chain uses TRBV4-1 and TRBJ1-1, with TRBD1 matching over 7 bases. The CDR3 consists of 19 residues. The germline V gene encodes CDR1 MGHRA and CDR2 YSYEKL. V lost 1 base, J lost 0 bases, and 14 bases stayed unmatched.

The chain uses TRBV6-6 and TRBJ2-1; D might be TRBD1 (6 bases). Looked up from germline, CDR1 is MNHNY and CDR2 is SVGAGI (reference sequence). There are 13 residues in the CDR3. V dropped 6 bases and J dropped 4 bases, with 10 bases sitting between them. CDR3 amino acids: CASSHREYNEQFF. CDR3 sequence (DNA): TGTGCCAGCAGCCACAGGGAGTACAATGAGCAGTTCTTC.

The chain has TRBV27 and TRBJ1-5, with unresolved D. In germline, CDR1 is MNHEY, CDR2 SMNVEV (reference sequence). This CDR3 region has 15 residues. V was pared by 5 bases and J by 7 bases, with 18 bases between. CDR3 sequence (DNA): TGTGCCAGCAGTCCCAGACACGCCACTGGACAGCCCCAGCATTTT. This codes for CASSPRHATGQPQHF.

The chain has TRBV7-9 and TRBJ1-5; no clear D gene. The CDR3 contains 15 residues. V lost 5 bases and J lost 2, with 13 bases in between. CDR1 and CDR2 from the germline V gene are SEHNR and FQNEAQ (reference sequence). CDR3 bases: TGTGCCAGCAGCCAATCGACGGAACGCAATCAGCCCCAGCATTTT. Its translation is CASSQSTERNQPQHF. Full variable domain (missing parts from reference TRBV7-9 and TRBJ1-5): DTGVSQNPRHKITKRGQNVTFRCDPISEHNRLYWYRQTLGQGPEFLTYFQNEAQLEKSRLLSDRFSAERPKGSFSTLEIQRTEQGDSAMYLCASSQSTERNQPQHFGDGTRLSIL.

The chain couples TRBV28 to TRBJ1-5; TRBD1 matches at 10 bases. The germline gives CDR1 MDHEN, CDR2 SYDVKM. The J segment lost 6 bases and the V segment lost 4 bases, leaving 6 bases of the junction unmatched. The CDR3 covers 15 residues. As DNA, the CDR3 is TGTGCCAGCAGTTCCGGGACAGGGGTTGGTCAGCCCCAGCATTTT. Protein product: CASSSGTGVGQPQHF.

The V gene is TRBV5-6, the J gene TRBJ2-7, with 13 bases aligning to TRBD2. In germline, CDR1 is SGHDT, CDR2 YYEEEE. The CDR3 is made up of 16 amino acids. With 5 bases clipped from V and 8 bases from J, the junction kept 13 bases outside the gene matches. DNA for the CDR3: TGTGCCAGCAGGCGCTTTCGGACTAGCGGGAGTCTGAAGCAGTACTTC. Its protein is CASRRFRTSGSLKQYF.

The chain uses TRBV18 and TRBJ2-5, with D possibly matching TRBD2 (5 bases). Trimming shortened V by 3 bases and J by 5 bases, and 16 bases separated the two germline ends. Germline V lookup: CDR1 KGHSH, CDR2 LQKENI. The CDR3 contains 15 residues. This chain's CDR3 is CASSPREGRGETQYF. DNA for the CDR3: TGTGCCAGCTCACCCCGGGAAGGGAGAGGGGAGACCCAGTACTTC. The complete variable domain, with remaining parts taken from reference TRBV18 and TRBJ2-5, reads NAGVMQNPRHLVRRRGQEARLRCSPMKGHSHVYWYRQLPEEGLKFMVYLQKENIIDESGMPKERFSAEFPKEGPSILRIQQVVRGDSAAYFCASSPREGRGETQYFGPGTRLLVL.

This chain uses TRBV7-2 with TRBJ1-4; 9 nucleotides line up with TRBD1. The V segment lost 5 bases and the J segment 6 bases; nucleotides outside the gene matches: 4. Germline CDR1 and CDR2: SGHTA and FQGNSA. The CDR3 extends over 14 amino acids. For the CDR3, the DNA is TGTGCCAGCAGCCTACAGGGGGCGTATGAAAAACTGTTTTTT. Protein product: CASSLQGAYEKLFF.

The chain has TRBV10-3 and TRBJ1-5, with TRBD1 identical over 8 bases. The CDR3 consists of 14 residues. CDR1 is ENHRY, CDR2 SYGVKD, per germline. V lost 6 bases and J lost 2; bases outside the gene matches: 3. CDR3 amino acids: CAISQTGGNQPQHF. The CDR3, as DNA: TGTGCCATCAGCCAGACAGGGGGCAATCAGCCCCAGCATTTT.

The V gene is TRBV6-5, the J gene TRBJ1-2; TRBD1 matches 8 bases. Germline-derived CDR1 and CDR2 are MNHEY and SVGAGI. Trimming removed 8 bases from V and 6 bases from J; junction bases left unmatched: 8. This CDR3 is 13 amino acids long. CDR3 in amino acids: CASRWTGIDGYTF. For the CDR3, the DNA is TGTGCCAGCCGCTGGACAGGGATCGATGGCTACACCTTC.